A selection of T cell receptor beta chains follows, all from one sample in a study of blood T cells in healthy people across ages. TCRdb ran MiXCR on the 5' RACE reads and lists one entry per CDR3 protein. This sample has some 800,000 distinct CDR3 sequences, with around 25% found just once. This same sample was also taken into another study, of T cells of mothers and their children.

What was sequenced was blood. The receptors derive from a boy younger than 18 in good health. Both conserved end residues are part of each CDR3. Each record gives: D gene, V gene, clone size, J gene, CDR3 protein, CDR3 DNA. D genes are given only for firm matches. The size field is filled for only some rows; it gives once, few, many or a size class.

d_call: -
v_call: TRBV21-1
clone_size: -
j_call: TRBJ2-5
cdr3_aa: CASSPWEWETQYF
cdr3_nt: TGTGCCAGCAGCCCCTGGGAGTGGGAGACCCAGTACTTC

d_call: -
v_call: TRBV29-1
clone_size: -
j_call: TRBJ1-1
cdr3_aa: CSVVTAMNTEAFF
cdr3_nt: TGCAGCGTTGTAACCGCGATGAACACTGAAGCTTTCTTT

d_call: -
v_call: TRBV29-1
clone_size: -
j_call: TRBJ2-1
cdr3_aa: CSVVGRGTYNEQFF
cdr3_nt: TGCAGCGTTGTAGGCAGGGGAACCTACAATGAGCAGTTCTTC

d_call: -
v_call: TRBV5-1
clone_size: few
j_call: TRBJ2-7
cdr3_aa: CASKGSLSYEQYF
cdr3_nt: TGCGCCAGCAAGGGGTCTCTCTCCTACGAGCAGTACTTC

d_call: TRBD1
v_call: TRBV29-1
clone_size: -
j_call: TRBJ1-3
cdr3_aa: CSVATGSGNTIYF
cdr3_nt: TGCAGCGTTGCGACAGGGTCTGGAAACACCATATATTTT

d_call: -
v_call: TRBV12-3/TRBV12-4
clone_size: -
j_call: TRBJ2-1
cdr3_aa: CASSSGGPSYNEQFF
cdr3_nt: TGTGCCAGCAGTTCCGGGGGGCCGTCCTACAATGAGCAGTTCTTC

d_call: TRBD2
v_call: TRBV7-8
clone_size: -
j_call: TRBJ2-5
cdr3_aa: CASSTGRERYETQYF
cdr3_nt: TGTGCCAGCTCAACCGGGCGGGAGAGGTACGAGACCCAGTACTTC

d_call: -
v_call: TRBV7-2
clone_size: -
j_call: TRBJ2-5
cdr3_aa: CASSALLVGMTQYF
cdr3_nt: TGTGCCAGCAGCGCTTTACTAGTCGGTATGACCCAGTACTTC

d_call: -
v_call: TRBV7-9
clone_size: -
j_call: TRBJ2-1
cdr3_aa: CASSPSEMGGLDEQFF
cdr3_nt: TGTGCCAGCAGCCCTTCAGAGATGGGGGGGCTGGATGAGCAGTTCTTC

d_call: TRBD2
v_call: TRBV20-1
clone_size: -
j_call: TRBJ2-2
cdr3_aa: CSGRPRGGGGQDGELFF
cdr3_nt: TGCAGTGGGCGCCCTCGGGGGGGCGGTGGTCAGGACGGGGAGCTGTTTTTT

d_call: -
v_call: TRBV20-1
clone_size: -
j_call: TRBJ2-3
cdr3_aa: CSARRSTDTQYF
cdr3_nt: TGCAGTGCTAGACGTAGCACAGATACGCAGTATTTT

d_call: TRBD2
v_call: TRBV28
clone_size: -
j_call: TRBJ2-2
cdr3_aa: CASSSLGGYTGELFF
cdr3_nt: TGTGCCAGCAGTTCCCTCGGGGGGTACACCGGGGAGCTGTTTTTT

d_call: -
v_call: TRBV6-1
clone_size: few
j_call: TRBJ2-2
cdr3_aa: CASRRRGQTNTGELFF
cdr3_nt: TGTGCCAGCAGGAGGAGGGGGCAGACGAACACCGGGGAGCTGTTTTTT

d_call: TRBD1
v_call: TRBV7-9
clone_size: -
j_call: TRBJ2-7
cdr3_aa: CASSPSQSWDSYEQYF
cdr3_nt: TGTGCCAGCAGCCCCAGTCAGTCCTGGGACAGCTACGAGCAGTACTTC

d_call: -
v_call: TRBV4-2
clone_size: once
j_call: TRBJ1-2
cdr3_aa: CASSQDQGRAGGYTF
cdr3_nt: TGTGCCAGCAGCCAAGATCAGGGGAGGGCGGGTGGCTACACCTTC

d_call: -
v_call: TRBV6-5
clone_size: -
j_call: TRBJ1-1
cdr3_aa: CASSYLQGTMDTEAFF
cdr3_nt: TGTGCCAGCAGCTATCTGCAGGGTACCATGGACACTGAAGCTTTCTTT

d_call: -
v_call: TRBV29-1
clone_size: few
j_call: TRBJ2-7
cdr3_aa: CSATSPSAEQYF
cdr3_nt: TGCAGCGCTACTAGTCCTTCGGCCGAGCAGTACTTC

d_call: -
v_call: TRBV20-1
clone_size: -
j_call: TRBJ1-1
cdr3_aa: CSARDWGAGSTEAFF
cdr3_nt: TGCAGTGCTAGGGACTGGGGGGCAGGGAGCACTGAAGCTTTCTTT

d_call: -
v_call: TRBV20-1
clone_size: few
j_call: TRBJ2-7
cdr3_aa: CSASPNPASASYEQYF
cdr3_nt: TGCAGTGCTAGCCCAAATCCGGCTAGCGCATCCTACGAGCAGTACTTC

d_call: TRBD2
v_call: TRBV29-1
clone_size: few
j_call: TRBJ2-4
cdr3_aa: CSAILAGAKNIQYF
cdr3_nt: TGCAGCGCTATACTAGCGGGAGCCAAAAACATTCAGTACTTC

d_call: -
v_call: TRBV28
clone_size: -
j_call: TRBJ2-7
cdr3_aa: CASSSANGASSYEQYF
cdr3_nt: TGTGCCAGCAGCTCCGCCAATGGGGCGAGCTCCTACGAGCAGTACTTC

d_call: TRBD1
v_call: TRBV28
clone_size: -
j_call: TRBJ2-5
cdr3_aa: CASSSPGTGGLETQYF
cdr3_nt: TGTGCCAGCAGTTCACCCGGGACAGGGGGCTTGGAGACCCAGTACTTC

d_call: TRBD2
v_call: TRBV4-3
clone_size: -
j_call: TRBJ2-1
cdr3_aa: CASSQEGTVGGSSGLNNEQFF
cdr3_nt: TGCGCCAGCAGCCAAGAAGGGACCGTGGGGGGGTCTAGCGGTTTAAACAATGAGCAGTTCTTC

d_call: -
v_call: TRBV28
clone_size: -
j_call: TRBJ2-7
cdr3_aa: CASSYLSGAPIDDEQYF
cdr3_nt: TGTGCCAGCAGTTATCTCTCAGGGGCCCCGATCGACGACGAGCAGTACTTC

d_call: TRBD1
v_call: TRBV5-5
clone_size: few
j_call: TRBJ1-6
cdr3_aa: CASSQTGWPNNSPLHF
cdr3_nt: TGTGCCAGCAGCCAGACAGGGTGGCCCAATAATTCACCCCTCCACTTT

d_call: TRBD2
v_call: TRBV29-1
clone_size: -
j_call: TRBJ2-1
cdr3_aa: CSAWTSGGAYNEQFF
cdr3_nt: TGCAGCGCCTGGACTAGCGGGGGGGCCTACAATGAGCAGTTCTTC

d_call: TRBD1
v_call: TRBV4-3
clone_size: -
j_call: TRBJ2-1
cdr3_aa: CASSQDWDRGYNEQFF
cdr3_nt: TGCGCCAGCAGCCAAGATTGGGACAGGGGCTACAATGAGCAGTTCTTC

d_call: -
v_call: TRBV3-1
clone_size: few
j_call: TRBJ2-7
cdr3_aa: CASSPITKSEQYF
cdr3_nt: TGTGCCAGCAGCCCTATTACGAAGAGCGAGCAGTACTTC

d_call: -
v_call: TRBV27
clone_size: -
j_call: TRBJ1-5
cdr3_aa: CASSLGQGLGPQHF
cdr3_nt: TGTGCCAGCAGTTTAGGGCAGGGTTTAGGGCCCCAGCATTTT

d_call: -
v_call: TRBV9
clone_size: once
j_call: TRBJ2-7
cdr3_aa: CASSDGGHEQYF
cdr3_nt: TGTGCCAGCAGCGACGGAGGGCACGAGCAGTACTTC

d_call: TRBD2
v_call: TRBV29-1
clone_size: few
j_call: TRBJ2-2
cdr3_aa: CSVETSDAGELFF
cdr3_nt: TGCAGCGTTGAGACTAGCGACGCCGGGGAGCTGTTTTTT

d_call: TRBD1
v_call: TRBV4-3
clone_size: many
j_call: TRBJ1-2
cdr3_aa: CASSQAQGDPVTYGYTF
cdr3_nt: TGCGCCAGCAGCCAAGCCCAGGGGGACCCCGTTACCTACGGCTACACCTTC

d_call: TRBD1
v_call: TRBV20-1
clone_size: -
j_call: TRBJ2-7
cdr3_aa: CSAGKDRGREQYF
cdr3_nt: TGCAGTGCTGGGAAGGACAGGGGGAGGGAGCAGTACTTC

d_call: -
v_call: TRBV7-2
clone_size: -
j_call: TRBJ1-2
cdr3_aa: CASSLATAWNRGYGYTF
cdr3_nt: TGTGCCAGCAGCTTAGCCACAGCATGGAATAGGGGCTATGGCTACACCTTC

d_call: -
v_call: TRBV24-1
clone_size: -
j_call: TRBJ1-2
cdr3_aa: CATSDLDSYGYTF
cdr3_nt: TGTGCCACCAGTGATTTAGACAGCTATGGCTACACCTTC

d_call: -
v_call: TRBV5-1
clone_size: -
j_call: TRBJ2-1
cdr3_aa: CASRLGQGTYNEQFF
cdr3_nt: TGCGCCAGCAGGCTTGGGCAGGGGACCTACAATGAGCAGTTCTTC

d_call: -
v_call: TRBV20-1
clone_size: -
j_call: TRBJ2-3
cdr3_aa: CSAPLGSSGADTQYF
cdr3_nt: TGCAGTGCACCGCTGGGTTCGTCGGGGGCGGATACGCAGTATTTT

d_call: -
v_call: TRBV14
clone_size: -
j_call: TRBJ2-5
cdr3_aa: CASSQGVLQWETQYF
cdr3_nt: TGTGCCAGCAGCCAAGGCGTTCTACAGTGGGAGACCCAGTACTTC

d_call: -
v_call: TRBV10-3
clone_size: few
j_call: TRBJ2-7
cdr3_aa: CAISESTYEQYF
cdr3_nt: TGTGCCATCAGTGAATCGACCTACGAGCAGTACTTC

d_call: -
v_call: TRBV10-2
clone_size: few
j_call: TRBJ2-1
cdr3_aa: CASRQGGGPHNEQFF
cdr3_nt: TGCGCCAGCAGACAAGGGGGAGGACCCCACAATGAGCAGTTCTTC

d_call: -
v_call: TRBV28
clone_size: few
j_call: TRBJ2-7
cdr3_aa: CACSLWRVDEQYF
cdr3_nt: TGTGCCTGCAGTTTGTGGAGGGTCGACGAGCAGTACTTC

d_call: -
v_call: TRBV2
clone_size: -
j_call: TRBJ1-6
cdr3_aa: CASSAQGDNSPLHF
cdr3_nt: TGTGCCAGCAGTGCGCAGGGAGACAATTCACCCCTCCACTTT